This entry concerns a single T cell receptor (beta chain). A junction end diverges from the germline sequence, so it may reflect a read error. Sequenced by immunoSEQ multiplex PCR; TCRdb stores in-frame clones only, minus some. The sample holds roughly 120,000 clones, just over 70% seen once. These data belong to a study of blood T cell repertoires in COVID-19. Germline CDR1 is LNHDA and CDR2 is SQIVND (reference sequence). CDR3 size: 15 residues. Specimen: peripheral blood. The sequence derives from a human donor with acute or convalescent COVID-19. The donor label of this sample is uncertain. The genes are TRBV19 and TRBJ2-2; 8 bases map to TRBD1. The CDR3 spells CASLRRQGNIGELFF. The CDR3 DNA reads as TGTGCCAGCCTCCGCAGACAGGGGAACATCGGGGAGCTGTTTTTT.